The sequence of this T cell receptor beta chain was determined in a study of cytomegalovirus exposure and HLA in healthy donors. Broader study findings: In a later analysis, a missense DCLRE1C variant was linked to TCR beta V- and J-gene trimming.

Both 60 Vbeta primers and 13 Jbeta primers went into the PCR. The assay was immunoSEQ multiplex PCR, and TCRdb's table has in-frame clones only and misses some. The table records more than 95,000 clones, around 70% of them present only once. Trimming removed 3 bases at V and 5 bases at J, with 6 bases between. This CDR3 is 12 amino acids long. Germline V CDR1 and CDR2: MNHEY, SMNVEV (reference sequence). This clone was picked up a small number of times. What it binds is not known. Sequencing was done on a sample of PBMCs. V is TRBV27 and J is TRBJ2-3, with D perhaps matching TRBD2 (6 bases). This TCR came from a woman aged 18-29 years in good health and CMV-seronegative. CDR3 DNA: TGTGCCAGCAGTTTGCGGGGAGATACGCAGTATTTT. It codes for CASSLRGDTQYF.